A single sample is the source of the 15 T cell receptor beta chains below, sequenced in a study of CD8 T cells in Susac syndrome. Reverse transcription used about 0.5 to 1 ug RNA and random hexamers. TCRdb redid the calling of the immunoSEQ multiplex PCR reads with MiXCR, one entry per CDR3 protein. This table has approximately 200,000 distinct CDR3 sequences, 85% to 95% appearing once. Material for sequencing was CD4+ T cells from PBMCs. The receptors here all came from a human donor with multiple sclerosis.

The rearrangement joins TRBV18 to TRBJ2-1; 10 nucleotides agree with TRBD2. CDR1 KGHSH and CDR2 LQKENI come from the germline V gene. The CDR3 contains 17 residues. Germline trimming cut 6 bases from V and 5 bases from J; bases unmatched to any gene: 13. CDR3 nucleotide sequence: TGTGCCAGCTCGCAGCCCCTCGAGCGGGGGGGCAACAATGAGCAGTTCTTC. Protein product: CASSQPLERGGNNEQFF.

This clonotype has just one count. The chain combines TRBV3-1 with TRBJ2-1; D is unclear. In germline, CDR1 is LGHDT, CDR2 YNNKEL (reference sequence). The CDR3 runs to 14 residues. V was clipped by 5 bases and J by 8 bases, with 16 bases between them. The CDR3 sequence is CASSLPSSSDEQFF. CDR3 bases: TGTGCCAGCAGCTTACCTTCTAGTTCCGATGAGCAGTTCTTC.

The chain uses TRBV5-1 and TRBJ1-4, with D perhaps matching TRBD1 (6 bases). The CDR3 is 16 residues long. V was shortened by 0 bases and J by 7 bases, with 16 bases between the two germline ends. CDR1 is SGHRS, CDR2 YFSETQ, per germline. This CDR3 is CASSLADGGKSEKLFF. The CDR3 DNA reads TGCGCCAGCAGCTTGGCCGACGGGGGCAAGAGTGAAAAACTGTTTTTT.

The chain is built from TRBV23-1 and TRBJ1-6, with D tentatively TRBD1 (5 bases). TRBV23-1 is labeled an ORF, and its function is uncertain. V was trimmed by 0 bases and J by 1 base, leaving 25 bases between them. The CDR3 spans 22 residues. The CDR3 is CASSQSLPTDKGKRSYNSPLHF. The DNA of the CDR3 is TGCGCCAGCAGTCAATCTCTCCCGACAGATAAGGGGAAGAGGTCCTATAATTCACCCCTCCACTTT.

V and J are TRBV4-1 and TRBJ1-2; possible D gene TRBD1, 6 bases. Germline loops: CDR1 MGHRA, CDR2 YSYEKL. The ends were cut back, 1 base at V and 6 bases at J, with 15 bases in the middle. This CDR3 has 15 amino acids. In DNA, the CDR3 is TGCGCCAGCAGCCAAGGGCCATGGGGGGGCGATGGCTACACCTTC. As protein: CASSQGPWGGDGYTF.

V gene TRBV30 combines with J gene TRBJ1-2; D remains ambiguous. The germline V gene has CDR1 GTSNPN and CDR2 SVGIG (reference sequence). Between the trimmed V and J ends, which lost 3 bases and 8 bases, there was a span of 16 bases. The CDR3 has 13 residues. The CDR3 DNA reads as TGTGCCTGGAGGGCGGCCCGGGAAGGAGGCTACACCTTC. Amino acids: CAWRAAREGGYTF.

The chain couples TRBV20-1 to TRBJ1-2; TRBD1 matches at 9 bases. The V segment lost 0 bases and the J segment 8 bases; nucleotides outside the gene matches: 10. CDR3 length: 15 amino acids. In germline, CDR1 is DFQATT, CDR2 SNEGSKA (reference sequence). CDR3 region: CSARDGTGRSGGYTF. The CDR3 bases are TGCAGTGCTAGAGATGGGACAGGGAGGTCGGGGGGCTACACCTTC.

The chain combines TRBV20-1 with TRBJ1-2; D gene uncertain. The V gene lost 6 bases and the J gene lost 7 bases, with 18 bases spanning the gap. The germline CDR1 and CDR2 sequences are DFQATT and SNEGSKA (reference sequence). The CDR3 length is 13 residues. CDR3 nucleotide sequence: TGCAGTGCCAAGCCCCCCGGATGGCCTGGCTACACCTTC. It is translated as CSAKPPGWPGYTF.

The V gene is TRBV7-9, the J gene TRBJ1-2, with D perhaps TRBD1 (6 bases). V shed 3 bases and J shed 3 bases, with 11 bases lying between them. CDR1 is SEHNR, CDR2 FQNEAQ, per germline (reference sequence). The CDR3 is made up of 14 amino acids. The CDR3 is CASSLANRDYGYTF. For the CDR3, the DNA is TGTGCCAGCAGCTTGGCGAACAGGGACTATGGCTACACCTTC.

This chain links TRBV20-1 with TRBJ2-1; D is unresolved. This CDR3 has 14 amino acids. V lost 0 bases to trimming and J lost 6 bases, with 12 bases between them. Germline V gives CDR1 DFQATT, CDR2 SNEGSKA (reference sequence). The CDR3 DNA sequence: TGCAGTGCTAGAGATGCCCCGGCCGTCAATGAGCAGTTCTTC. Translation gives CSARDAPAVNEQFF.

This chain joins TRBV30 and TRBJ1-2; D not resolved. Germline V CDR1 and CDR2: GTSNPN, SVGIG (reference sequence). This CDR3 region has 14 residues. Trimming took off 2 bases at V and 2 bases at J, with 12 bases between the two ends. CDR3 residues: CAWSSPGRNYGYTF. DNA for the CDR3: TGTGCCTGGAGTTCCCCAGGACGGAACTATGGCTACACCTTC.

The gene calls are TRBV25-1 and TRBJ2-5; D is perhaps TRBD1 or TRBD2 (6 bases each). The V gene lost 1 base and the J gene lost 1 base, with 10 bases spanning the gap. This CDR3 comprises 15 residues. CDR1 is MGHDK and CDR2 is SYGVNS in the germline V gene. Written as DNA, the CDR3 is TGTGCCAGCAGTGAATTTGGGGGGCTCCAAGAGACCCAGTACTTC. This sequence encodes CASSEFGGLQETQYF.

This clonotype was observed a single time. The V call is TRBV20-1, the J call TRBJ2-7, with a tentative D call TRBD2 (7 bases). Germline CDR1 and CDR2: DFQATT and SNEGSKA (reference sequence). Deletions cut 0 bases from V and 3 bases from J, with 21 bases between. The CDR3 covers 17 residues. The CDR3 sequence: CSARDLGLGGGYYEQYF. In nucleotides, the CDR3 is TGCAGTGCTAGAGATCTTGGGCTAGGGGGGGGATACTACGAGCAGTACTTC.

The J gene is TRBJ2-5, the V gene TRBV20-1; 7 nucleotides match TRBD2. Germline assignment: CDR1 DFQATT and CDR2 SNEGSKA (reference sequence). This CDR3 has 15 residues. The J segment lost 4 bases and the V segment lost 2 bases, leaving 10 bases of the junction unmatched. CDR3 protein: CSARWDYRASETQYF. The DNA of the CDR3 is TGCAGTGCTAGATGGGACTACCGGGCATCAGAGACCCAGTACTTC.

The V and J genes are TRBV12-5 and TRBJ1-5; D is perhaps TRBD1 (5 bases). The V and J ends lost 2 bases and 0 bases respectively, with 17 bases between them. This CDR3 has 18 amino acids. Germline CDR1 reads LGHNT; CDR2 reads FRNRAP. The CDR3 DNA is TGTGCTAGTGGTTTGACTGGGACTCGCTTTCATAGCAATCAGCCCCAGCATTTT. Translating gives CASGLTGTRFHSNQPQHF.